This T cell receptor (beta chain) was documented in a study of shared clonotypes between healthy human individuals. For the study at large: The study enrolled a couple of women and a few men aged 18 to 49.

Germline lookup yields CDR1 SGHDT and CDR2 YYEEEE. The V segment lost 4 bases and the J segment 3 bases; nucleotides outside the gene matches: 2. CDR3 length: 13 residues. Study conclusions and caveats: Among non-shared clonotypes, generation probabilities were lower than among those shared by all four donors.

As concerns this clone: Its cognate antigen is unknown. Other DNA sequences in the sample encode the same CDR3.

Sequenced by immunoSEQ multiplex PCR; TCRdb stores in-frame clones only, minus some. The data contain 2 million to 3 million clones, 80% to 95% of them singletons. This sequence was found in a man aged 18 to 29 in good health. Some clones in this sample may be carry-over from other donors' samples. Material: naive CD4+ T cells from PBMCs. The subset is: CD45RA+ positively selected. The chain couples TRBV5-6 to TRBJ1-2, with 8 bases identical to TRBD1. The CDR3 here is CASSLTGDYGYTF. CDR3 sequence (DNA): TGTGCCAGCAGCCTGACAGGGGACTATGGCTACACCTTC.